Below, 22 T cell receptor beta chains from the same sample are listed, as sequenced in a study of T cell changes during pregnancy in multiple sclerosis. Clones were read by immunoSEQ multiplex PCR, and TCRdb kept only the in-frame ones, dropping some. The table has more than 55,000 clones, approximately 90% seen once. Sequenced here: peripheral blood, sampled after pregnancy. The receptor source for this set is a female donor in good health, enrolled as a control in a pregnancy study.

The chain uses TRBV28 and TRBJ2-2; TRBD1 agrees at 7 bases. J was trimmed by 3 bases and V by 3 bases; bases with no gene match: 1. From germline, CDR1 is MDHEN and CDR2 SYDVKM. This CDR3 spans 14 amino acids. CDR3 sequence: CASSLTGHTGELFF. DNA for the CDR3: TGTGCCAGCAGTTTGACAGGGCACACCGGGGAGCTGTTTTTT.

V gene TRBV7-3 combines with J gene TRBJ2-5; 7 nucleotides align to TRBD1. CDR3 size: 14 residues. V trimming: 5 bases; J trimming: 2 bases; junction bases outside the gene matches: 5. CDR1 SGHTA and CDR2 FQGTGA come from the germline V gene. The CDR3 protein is CASSPKGQQETQYF. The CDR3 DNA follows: TGTGCCAGCAGCCCAAAGGGACAGCAAGAGACCCAGTACTTC.

The CDR3 sequence: CASLPGANPGELFF. The CDR3 DNA follows: TGCGCCAGCCTACCGGGTGCGAATCCCGGGGAGCTGTTTTTT. This rearrangement joins TRBV5-1 to TRBJ2-2, with D hard to call. Per the germline V gene, CDR1 is SGHRS and CDR2 is YFSETQ. There are 14 residues in the CDR3. V lost 7 bases to trimming and J lost 6 bases, with 16 bases between them.

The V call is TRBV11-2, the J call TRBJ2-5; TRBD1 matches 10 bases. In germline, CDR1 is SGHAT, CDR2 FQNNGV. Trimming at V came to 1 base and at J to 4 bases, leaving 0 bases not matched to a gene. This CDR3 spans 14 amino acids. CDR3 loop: CASSLGTGGETQYF. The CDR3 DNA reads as TGTGCCAGCAGCTTAGGGACAGGGGGAGAGACCCAGTACTTC.

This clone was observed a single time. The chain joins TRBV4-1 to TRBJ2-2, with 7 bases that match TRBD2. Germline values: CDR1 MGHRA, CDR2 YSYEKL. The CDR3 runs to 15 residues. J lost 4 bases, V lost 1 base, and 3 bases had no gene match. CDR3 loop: CASSQGLAVTGELFF. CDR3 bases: TGCGCCAGCAGCCAAGGGCTAGCGGTCACCGGGGAGCTGTTTTTT.

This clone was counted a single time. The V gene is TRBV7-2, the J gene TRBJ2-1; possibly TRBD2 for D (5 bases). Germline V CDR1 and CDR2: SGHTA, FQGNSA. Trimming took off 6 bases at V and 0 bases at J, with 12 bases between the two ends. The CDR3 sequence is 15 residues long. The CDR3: CASSRTVSSYNEQFF. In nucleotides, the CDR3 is TGTGCCAGCAGTCGGACTGTAAGCTCCTACAATGAGCAGTTCTTC.

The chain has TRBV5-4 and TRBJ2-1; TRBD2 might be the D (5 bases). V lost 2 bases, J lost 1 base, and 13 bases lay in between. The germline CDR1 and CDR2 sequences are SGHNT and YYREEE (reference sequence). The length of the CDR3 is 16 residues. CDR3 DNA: TGTGCCAGCAGCTTAAAGGAGCCGGGGTCCTACAATGAGCAGTTCTTC. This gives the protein CASSLKEPGSYNEQFF.

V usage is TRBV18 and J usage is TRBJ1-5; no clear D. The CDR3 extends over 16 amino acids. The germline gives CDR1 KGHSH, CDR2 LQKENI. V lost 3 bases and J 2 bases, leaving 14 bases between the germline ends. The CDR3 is CASSPLQLRGNQPQHF. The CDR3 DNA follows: TGTGCCAGCTCACCCCTCCAATTGAGAGGCAATCAGCCCCAGCATTTT.

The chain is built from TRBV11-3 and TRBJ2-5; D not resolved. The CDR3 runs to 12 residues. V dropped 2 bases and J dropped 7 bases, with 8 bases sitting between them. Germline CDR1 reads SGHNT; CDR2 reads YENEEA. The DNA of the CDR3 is TGTGCCAGCAGCTTAAACTCTGGGACCCAGTACTTC. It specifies CASSLNSGTQYF. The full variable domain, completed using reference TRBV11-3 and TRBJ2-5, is EAGVVQSPRYKIIEKKQPVAFWCNPISGHNTLYWYLQNLGQGPELLIRYENEEAVDDSQLPKDRFSAERLKGVDSTLKIQPAELGDSAVYLCASSLNSGTQYFGPGTRLLVL.

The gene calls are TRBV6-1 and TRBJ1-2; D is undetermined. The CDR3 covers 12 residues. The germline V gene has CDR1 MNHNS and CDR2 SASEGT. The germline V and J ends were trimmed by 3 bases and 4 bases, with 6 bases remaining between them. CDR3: CASSDGFYGYTF. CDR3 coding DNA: TGTGCCAGCAGTGACGGGTTCTATGGCTACACCTTC.

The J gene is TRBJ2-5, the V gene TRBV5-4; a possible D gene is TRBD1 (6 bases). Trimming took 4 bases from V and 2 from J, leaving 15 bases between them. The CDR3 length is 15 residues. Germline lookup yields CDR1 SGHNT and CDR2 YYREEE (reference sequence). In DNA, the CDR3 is TGTGCCAGCAGCCTCCCGGGACAACTACAAGAGACCCAGTACTTC. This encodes CASSLPGQLQETQYF.

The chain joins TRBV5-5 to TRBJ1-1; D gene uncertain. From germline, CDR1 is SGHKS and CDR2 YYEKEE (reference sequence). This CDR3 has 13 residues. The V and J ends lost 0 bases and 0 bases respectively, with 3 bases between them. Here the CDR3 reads CASSLAVNTEAFF. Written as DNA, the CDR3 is TGTGCCAGCAGCTTGGCGGTGAACACTGAAGCTTTCTTT.

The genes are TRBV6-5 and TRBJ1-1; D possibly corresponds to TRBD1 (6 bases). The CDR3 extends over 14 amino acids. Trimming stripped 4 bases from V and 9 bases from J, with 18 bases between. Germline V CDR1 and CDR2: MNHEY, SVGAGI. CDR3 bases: TGTGCCAGCAGTTTAGACGACGGGGGGCAGAAAGCTTTCTTT. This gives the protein CASSLDDGGQKAFF.

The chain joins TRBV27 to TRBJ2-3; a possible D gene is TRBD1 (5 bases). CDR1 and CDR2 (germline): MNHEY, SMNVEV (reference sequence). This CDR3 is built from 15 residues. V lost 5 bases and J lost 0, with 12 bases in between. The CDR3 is CASSIQEPSTDTQYF. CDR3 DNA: TGTGCCAGCAGTATACAGGAACCTAGCACAGATACGCAGTATTTT.

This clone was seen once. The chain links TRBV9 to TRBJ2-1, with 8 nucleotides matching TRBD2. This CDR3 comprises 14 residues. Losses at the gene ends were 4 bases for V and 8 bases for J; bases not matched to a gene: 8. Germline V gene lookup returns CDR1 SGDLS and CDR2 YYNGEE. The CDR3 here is CASSPQTSEDEQFF. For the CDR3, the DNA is TGTGCCAGCAGCCCACAGACTAGCGAAGATGAGCAGTTCTTC.

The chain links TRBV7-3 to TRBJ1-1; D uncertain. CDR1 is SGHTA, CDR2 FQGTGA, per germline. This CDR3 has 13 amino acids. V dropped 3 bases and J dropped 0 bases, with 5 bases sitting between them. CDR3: CASSFSLNTEAFF. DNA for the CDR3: TGTGCCAGCAGCTTTTCCTTGAACACTGAAGCTTTCTTT.

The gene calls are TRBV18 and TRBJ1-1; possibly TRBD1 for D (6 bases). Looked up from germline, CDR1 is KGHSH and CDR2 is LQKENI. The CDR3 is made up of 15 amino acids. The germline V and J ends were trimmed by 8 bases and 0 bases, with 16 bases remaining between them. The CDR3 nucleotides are TGTGCCAGCAAGAACGGGGGGCATATGAACACTGAAGCTTTCTTT. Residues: CASKNGGHMNTEAFF.

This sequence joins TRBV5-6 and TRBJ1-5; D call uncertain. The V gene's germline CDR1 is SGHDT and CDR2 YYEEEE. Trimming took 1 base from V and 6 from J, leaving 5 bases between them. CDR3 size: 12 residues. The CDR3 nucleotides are TGTGCCAGCAGCTTGATCGGTCAGCCCCAGCATTTT. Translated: CASSLIGQPQHF.

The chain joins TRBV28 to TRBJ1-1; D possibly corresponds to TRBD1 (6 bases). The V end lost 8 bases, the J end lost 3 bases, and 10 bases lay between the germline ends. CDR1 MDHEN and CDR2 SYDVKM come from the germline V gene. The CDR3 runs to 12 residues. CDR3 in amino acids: CASATGYTEAFF. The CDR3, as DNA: TGTGCCAGCGCGACAGGCTACACTGAAGCTTTCTTT.

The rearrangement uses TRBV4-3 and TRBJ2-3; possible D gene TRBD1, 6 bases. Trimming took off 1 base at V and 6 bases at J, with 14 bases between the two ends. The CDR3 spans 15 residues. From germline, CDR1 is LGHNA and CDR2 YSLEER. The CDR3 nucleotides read TGCGCCAGCAGCCAAGGTTACTTGGGGGCGGATACGCAGTATTTT. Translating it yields CASSQGYLGADTQYF.

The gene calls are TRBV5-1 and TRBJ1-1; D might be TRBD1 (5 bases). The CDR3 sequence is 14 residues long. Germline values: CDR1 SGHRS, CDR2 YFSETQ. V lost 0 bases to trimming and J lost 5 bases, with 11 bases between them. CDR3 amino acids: CASSLDGGGTEAFF. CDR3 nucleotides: TGCGCCAGCAGCTTGGACGGGGGTGGGACTGAAGCTTTCTTT.

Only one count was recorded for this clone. The CDR3 bases are TGTGCCAGCAGCGCTACAGGGGATAAAGAGACCCAGTACTTC. Translated, it gives CASSATGDKETQYF. The V call is TRBV7-2, the J call TRBJ2-5, with 7 positions matching TRBD1. J lost 3 bases, V lost 5 bases, and 6 bases had no gene match. CDR1 and CDR2 from the germline V gene are SGHTA and FQGNSA. The CDR3 extends over 14 amino acids.